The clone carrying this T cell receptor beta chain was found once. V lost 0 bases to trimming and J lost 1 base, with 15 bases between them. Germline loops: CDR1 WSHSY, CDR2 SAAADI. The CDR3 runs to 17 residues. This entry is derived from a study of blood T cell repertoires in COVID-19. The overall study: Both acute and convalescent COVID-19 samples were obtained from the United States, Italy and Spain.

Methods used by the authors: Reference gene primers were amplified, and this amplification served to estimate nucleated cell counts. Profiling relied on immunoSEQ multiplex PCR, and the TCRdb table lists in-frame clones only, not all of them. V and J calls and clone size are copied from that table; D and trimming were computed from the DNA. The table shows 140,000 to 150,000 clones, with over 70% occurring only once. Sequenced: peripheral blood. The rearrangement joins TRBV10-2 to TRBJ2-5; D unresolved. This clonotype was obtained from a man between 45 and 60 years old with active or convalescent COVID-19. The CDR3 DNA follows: TGCGCCAGCAGTGAGTCGACGTGGGCAGACACCCAAGAGACCCAGTACTTC. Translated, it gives CASSESTWADTQETQYF.